This T cell receptor (beta chain) was found in a study of identical twins. The study, taken as a whole, reports: Rather than following the same donors, the conclusions depended on cross-sectional statistical analysis. Models underpredicted monozygotic twin sharing of out-of-frame TCR alpha. Insertion counts were lower in abundant cord blood beta clonotypes, a trend that memory repertoires did not show.

In the case of this clonotype: What it binds is unknown.

A universal primer site was added by template switching, and unique molecular identifiers were carried by the cDNA. Via MiXCR, TCRdb re-called the 5' RACE reads, giving one row per CDR3 protein. The data show about 920,000 distinct CDR3 sequences, around an eighth seen once. Trimming removed 8 bases from V and 4 bases from J, with 14 bases in between. The CDR3 is 13 amino acids. In germline, CDR1 is SGHVS, CDR2 FNYEAQ. These data were also filed under a second study, of yellow fever vaccine responses in identical twins.

What was sequenced was PBMCs. This clonotype was sampled from a woman under 30 in good health. The V call is TRBV7-6, the J call TRBJ2-5, with D perhaps TRBD2 (6 bases). CDR3 protein: CASQPGLGETQYF. The CDR3 DNA is TGTGCCAGCCAACCGGGACTCGGAGAGACCCAGTACTTC.